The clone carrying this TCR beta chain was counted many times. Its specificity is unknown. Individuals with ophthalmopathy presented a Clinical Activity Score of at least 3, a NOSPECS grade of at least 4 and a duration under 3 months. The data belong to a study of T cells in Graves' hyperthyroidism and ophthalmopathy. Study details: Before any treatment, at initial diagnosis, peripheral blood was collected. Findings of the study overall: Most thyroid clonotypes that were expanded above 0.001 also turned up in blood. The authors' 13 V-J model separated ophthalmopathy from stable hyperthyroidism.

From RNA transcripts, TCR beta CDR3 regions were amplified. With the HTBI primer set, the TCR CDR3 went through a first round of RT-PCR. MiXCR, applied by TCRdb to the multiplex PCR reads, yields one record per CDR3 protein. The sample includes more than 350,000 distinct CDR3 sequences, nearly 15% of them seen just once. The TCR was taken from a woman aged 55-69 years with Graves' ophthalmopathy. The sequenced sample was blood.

CDR3 bases: TGCAGTGCCCCTCCCACAGGGCTGGAGACCCAGTACTTC. Translation gives CSAPPTGLETQYF. The chain employs TRBV20-1 and TRBJ2-5, with D maybe TRBD1 (6 bases). Trimming removed 6 bases at V and 5 bases at J, with 16 bases between. Looked up from germline, CDR1 is DFQATT and CDR2 is SNEGSKA (reference sequence). The CDR3 extends over 13 amino acids.